The next 26 T cell receptor beta chains were all read from a single sample in a study of glioma-infiltrating T cells after dendritic cell vaccination. The table came from immunoSEQ multiplex PCR; TCRdb's copy has only in-frame clones and leaves some out. The table lists about 65,000 clones, approximately 86% of them singletons. Regarding time point: after dendritic cell vaccination, including at tumor progression/relapse. The sequenced sample was blood, obtained after dendritic cell vaccination. The receptors come from a human donor with glioblastoma.

This chain links TRBV5-6 with TRBJ2-1, with 12 bases fitting TRBD2. There are 16 residues in the CDR3. From germline, CDR1 is SGHDT and CDR2 YYEEEE. V shed 5 bases, J shed 5 bases, and the junction held 8 bases outside the gene matches. CDR3 coding DNA: TGTGCCAGCAGTCTTGCTAGCGGGGGGGCCGACAATGAGCAGTTCTTC. It yields the protein CASSLASGGADNEQFF.

The rearrangement links TRBV6-6 to TRBJ2-2; no clear D gene. Trimming removed 6 bases at V and 10 bases at J, with 15 bases between. This CDR3 has 13 amino acids. Germline CDR1 MNHNY, CDR2 SVGAGI (reference sequence). CDR3 DNA: TGTGCCAGCAGCTTTGGCGGATACATGGAGCTGTTTTTT. This encodes CASSFGGYMELFF.

The chain couples TRBV9 to TRBJ2-3; 12 bases are a match to TRBD2. CDR1 is SGDLS, CDR2 YYNGEE, per germline. There are 15 residues in the CDR3. The V segment lost 4 bases and the J segment 4 bases; nucleotides outside the gene matches: 4. The CDR3 is CASSPLAGGADTQYF. CDR3 in DNA: TGTGCCAGCAGCCCACTAGCGGGGGGCGCAGATACGCAGTATTTT.

The gene calls are TRBV6-1 and TRBJ2-5; perhaps TRBD1 as D (6 bases). The last part of the DNA fits TRBJ2-7 better; the J call may be wrong. The CDR3 has 12 amino acids. Germline V gives CDR1 MNHNS, CDR2 SASEGT. The CDR3 DNA reads TGTGCCAGCAGACAGGGCGGGTACGAGCAGTACTTC. Translated: CASRQGGYEQYF.

The V gene is TRBV18, the J gene TRBJ1-4; TRBD1 agrees at 8 bases. The CDR3 has 15 amino acids. The V gene's germline CDR1 is KGHSH and CDR2 LQKENI. V lost 3 bases and J lost 7; bases outside the gene matches: 7. CDR3 loop: CASSPFRGPSEKLFF. The CDR3 nucleotides are TGTGCCAGCTCACCGTTCAGGGGGCCTAGTGAAAAACTGTTTTTT.

The chain uses TRBV5-1 and TRBJ1-4; weak D call: TRBD1 (6 bases). The V gene's germline CDR1 is SGHRS and CDR2 YFSETQ. The ends were cut back, 0 bases at V and 0 bases at J, with 9 bases in the middle. The CDR3 is made up of 16 amino acids. CDR3: CASSLVGGATNEKLFF. The CDR3, as DNA: TGCGCCAGCAGCTTGGTAGGGGGGGCAACTAATGAAAAACTGTTTTTT.

Only one count was recorded for this clone. CDR3 protein: CAWTPRGGVHEQYF. In DNA form, the CDR3 reads TGTGCCTGGACCCCCCGGGGGGGAGTTCACGAGCAGTACTTC. The chain combines TRBV30 with TRBJ2-7, with 8 positions matching TRBD2. CDR1 GTSNPN and CDR2 SVGIG come from the germline V gene (reference sequence). This CDR3 region has 14 residues. V gave up 4 bases and J gave up 5 bases; unmatched junction bases: 10.

CDR3 amino acids: CASSLETGGMGYTF. For the CDR3, the DNA is TGTGCCAGCAGCTTAGAGACAGGGGGCATGGGCTACACCTTC. This sequence joins TRBV7-2 and TRBJ1-2; 10 positions agree with TRBD1. CDR3 size: 14 residues. Germline V lookup: CDR1 SGHTA, CDR2 FQGNSA. Trimming took 1 base from V and 8 from J; bases not matched to a gene: 4.

The chain combines TRBV7-2 with TRBJ2-7, with 8 bases aligning to TRBD2. Germline V gene sequence: CDR1 SGHTA, CDR2 FQGNSA. The CDR3 covers 15 residues. V dropped 1 base and J dropped 5; count of bases not matched to a gene: 7. The CDR3 sequence: CASSLVGTSSHEQYF. The CDR3 DNA is TGTGCCAGCAGCTTAGTTGGGACTAGTTCCCACGAGCAGTACTTC.

The rearrangement links TRBV11-2 to TRBJ2-1, with TRBD1 identical over 8 bases. After removal of 2 bases from V and 8 bases from J, the junction contained 8 bases not matched to a gene. The germline CDR1 and CDR2 sequences are SGHAT and FQNNGV. The CDR3 sequence is 15 residues long. Written as DNA, the CDR3 is TGTGCCAGCAGCTTAAGGACAGGGAGGAACGATGAGCAGTTCTTC. Translating it yields CASSLRTGRNDEQFF.

The J gene is TRBJ1-1, the V gene TRBV28; TRBD1 might be the D (5 bases). The CDR3 covers 12 residues. V shed 11 bases and J shed 1 base, with 11 bases lying between them. Per the germline V gene, CDR1 is MDHEN and CDR2 is SYDVKM. CDR3 sequence: CAHLGQNTEAFF. The DNA of the CDR3 is TGTGCCCACCTGGGGCAGAACACTGAAGCTTTCTTT.

The chain links TRBV7-9 to TRBJ2-5; 8 positions match TRBD2. The closer fit of TRBJ2-7 to the DNA end suggests the J call may be wrong. Germline loops: CDR1 SEHNR, CDR2 FQNEAQ (reference sequence). The CDR3 runs to 18 residues. The CDR3 reads CASSLKENPREAFYEQYF. CDR3 nucleotides: TGTGCCAGCAGCTTAAAGGAGAATCCGCGGGAGGCCTTCTACGAGCAGTACTTC.

The chain uses TRBV7-2 and TRBJ1-3; D gene uncertain. Germline loops: CDR1 SGHTA, CDR2 FQGNSA. V gave up 1 base and J gave up 0 bases, with 10 bases separating them. The CDR3 runs 16 residues. CDR3 in amino acids: CASSLVGGGSGNTIYF. CDR3 nucleotides: TGTGCCAGCAGCTTAGTAGGCGGTGGCTCTGGAAACACCATATATTTT. The variable domain in full, with the rest retrieved from reference TRBV7-2 and TRBJ1-3, is GAGVSQSPSNKVTEKGKDVELRCDPISGHTALYWYRQSLGQGLEFLIYFQGNSAPDKSGLPSDRFSAERTGGSVSTLTIQRTQQEDSAVYLCASSLVGGGSGNTIYFGEGSWLTVV.

V gene TRBV5-1 combines with J gene TRBJ2-2; weak D call: TRBD1 (6 bases). The V and J ends lost 0 bases and 1 base respectively, with 7 bases between them. This CDR3 has 15 amino acids. Germline values: CDR1 SGHRS, CDR2 YFSETQ. This chain's CDR3 is CASSLGGQNTGELFF. The DNA of the CDR3 is TGCGCCAGCAGCTTGGGGGGACAGAACACCGGGGAGCTGTTTTTT.

The gene calls are TRBV2 and TRBJ1-6; TRBD1 matches 7 bases. Germline V gene lookup returns CDR1 SNHLY and CDR2 FYNNEI. The CDR3 has 14 amino acids. Trimming took 4 bases from V and 8 from J; bases not matched to a gene: 5. This chain's CDR3 is CASSAAGGDSPLHF. The CDR3 DNA reads TGTGCCAGCAGTGCGGCAGGGGGAGATTCACCCCTCCACTTT.

This clone showed up just a few times. The chain recombines TRBV6-5 with TRBJ1-2; 7 bases map to TRBD1. The trim removed 5 bases at V and 0 bases at J, leaving 6 bases unmatched. Germline V CDR1 and CDR2: MNHEY, SVGAGI. This CDR3 contains 15 residues. The CDR3 nucleotides read TGTGCCAGCAGTCAAGGGACAGTTTCTAACTATGGCTACACCTTC. It specifies CASSQGTVSNYGYTF.

The chain has TRBV27 and TRBJ2-7; 8 bases are a match to TRBD1. Looked up from germline, CDR1 is MNHEY and CDR2 is SMNVEV (reference sequence). The CDR3 is 16 residues long. With V trimmed by 0 bases and J by 3 bases, 7 bases remained unmatched. The DNA of the CDR3 is TGTGCCAGCAGTTTATCGACAGGGGTTACACTCTACGAGCAGTACTTC. Its translation: CASSLSTGVTLYEQYF.

The rearrangement joins TRBV10-3 to TRBJ2-1; TRBD2 might be the D (7 bases). The CDR3 totals 15 residues. Germline V gene sequence: CDR1 ENHRY, CDR2 SYGVKD. Trimming cost V 6 bases and J 7 bases, with 19 bases left between them. The CDR3 spells CAIRVAGSQGNEQFF. CDR3 DNA: TGTGCCATCAGGGTAGCGGGCTCCCAGGGGAATGAGCAGTTCTTC.

The rearrangement links TRBV19 to TRBJ2-7, with unresolved D. From germline, CDR1 is LNHDA and CDR2 SQIVND (reference sequence). There are 13 residues in the CDR3. V lost 1 base and J lost 3, with 7 bases in between. CDR3 nucleotides: TGTGCCAGTAGTATAGGCAGATACTACGAGCAGTACTTC. Residues: CASSIGRYYEQYF.

V is TRBV7-3 and J is TRBJ2-1, with D uncertain. The CDR3 length is 14 residues. Germline values: CDR1 SGHTA, CDR2 FQGTGA. V was clipped by 1 base and J by 5 bases, with 9 bases between them. CDR3 sequence (DNA): TGTGCCAGCAGCTTAAATAGCCAAGACAATGAGCAGTTCTTC. Amino acids: CASSLNSQDNEQFF.

V is TRBV5-6 and J is TRBJ2-5; tentative D call: TRBD2 (6 bases). The CDR3 has 15 amino acids. The germline V gene encodes CDR1 SGHDT and CDR2 YYEEEE. Trimming took 5 bases from V and 5 from J, leaving 19 bases between them. CDR3 region: CASRDVGGVGETQYF. For the CDR3, the DNA is TGTGCCAGCAGAGACGTAGGCGGGGTGGGTGAGACCCAGTACTTC.

This chain uses TRBV11-3 with TRBJ1-1; D is ambiguous. Trimming shortened V by 2 bases and J by 4 bases, and 11 bases separated the two germline ends. This CDR3 has 14 amino acids. In germline, CDR1 is SGHNT, CDR2 YENEEA. CDR3 loop: CASSLIRGGTEAFF. The CDR3 DNA is TGTGCCAGCAGCTTAATACGGGGAGGCACTGAAGCTTTCTTT.

The chain couples TRBV10-3 to TRBJ1-1, with TRBD1 matching over 7 bases. This CDR3 contains 13 residues. Germline lookup yields CDR1 ENHRY and CDR2 SYGVKD. V shed 6 bases and J 3 bases; nucleotides not matched to a gene: 4. The CDR3 loop reads CAISDDRDTEAFF. DNA for the CDR3: TGTGCCATCAGCGACGACAGGGACACTGAAGCTTTCTTT.

The chain is built from TRBV5-1 and TRBJ1-3; 7 bases map to TRBD1. This CDR3 comprises 16 residues. Per germline, CDR1 SGHRS and CDR2 YFSETQ. With 1 base clipped from V and 2 bases from J, the junction kept 6 bases outside the gene matches. The CDR3 bases are TGCGCCAGCAGCTTGTTTTCTGGACAGGCTGGAAACACCATATATTTT. Protein: CASSLFSGQAGNTIYF.

This chain joins TRBV6-1 and TRBJ1-5; D remains unclear. Trimming cost V 8 bases and J 6 bases, with 17 bases left between them. CDR1 and CDR2 (germline): MNHNS, SASEGT. There are 14 residues in the CDR3. Written as DNA, the CDR3 is TGTGCCAGCGGAGTAACGGAGGTGGCTCAGCCCCAGCATTTT. Translating gives CASGVTEVAQPQHF.

This chain joins TRBV27 and TRBJ2-7; tentatively, D is TRBD1 (6 bases). V lost 8 bases, J lost 2 bases, and 13 bases lay in between. Germline loops: CDR1 MNHEY, CDR2 SMNVEV (reference sequence). The CDR3 runs to 13 residues. The CDR3 DNA reads as TGTGCCAGCTCGCAGTGGGGGCCCTACGAGCAGTACTTC. This gives the protein CASSQWGPYEQYF.